This is a list of T cell receptor beta chains from one sample in a study of T cell repertoires in cytomegalovirus infection. TCRdb analysed the reads with MiXCR anew, one entry per CDR3 protein. The profile shows about 450,000 distinct CDR3 sequences, roughly 31% of them singletons. The sample comprised PBMCs. These receptors were collected from a human donor in good health (CMV status not recorded). Some clones in this sample may be carry-over from other donors' samples. The CDR3 runs from the conserved cysteine through the conserved F or W. A D gene is named only where the DNA matches it firmly. Part of the rows lack a size; the others show once, few, many or a class for expanded clones.

v_call: TRBV20-1
d_call: -
clone_size: -
j_call: TRBJ1-2
cdr3_aa: CSARVLLPGLNYGYTF
cdr3_nt: TGCAGTGCTAGAGTTCTCCTGCCGGGCCTTAACTATGGCTACACCTTC

v_call: TRBV2
d_call: -
clone_size: -
j_call: TRBJ1-2
cdr3_aa: CASRLTVANYGYTF
cdr3_nt: TGTGCCAGCAGATTGACAGTCGCTAACTATGGCTACACCTTC

v_call: TRBV6-6
d_call: -
clone_size: many
j_call: TRBJ1-1
cdr3_aa: CASSYGYLGDTEAFF
cdr3_nt: TGTGCCAGCAGTTACGGCTATTTGGGGGATACTGAAGCTTTCTTT

v_call: TRBV7-2
d_call: -
clone_size: many
j_call: TRBJ2-2
cdr3_aa: CASSSRAFANTGELFF
cdr3_nt: TGTGCCAGCAGCTCTAGGGCCTTCGCGAACACCGGGGAGCTGTTTTTT

v_call: TRBV19
d_call: -
clone_size: few
j_call: TRBJ2-7
cdr3_aa: CASSMVSSSYGQYF
cdr3_nt: TGTGCCAGTAGTATGGTTAGCAGCTCCTACGGGCAGTACTTC

v_call: TRBV11-2
d_call: TRBD1
clone_size: few
j_call: TRBJ1-4
cdr3_aa: CASRDRGNEKLFF
cdr3_nt: TGTGCCAGCCGGGACAGGGGGAATGAAAAACTGTTTTTT

v_call: TRBV7-2
d_call: -
clone_size: many
j_call: TRBJ1-5
cdr3_aa: CASSEFYSNQPQHF
cdr3_nt: TGTGCCAGCAGCGAATTCTATAGCAATCAGCCCCAGCATTTT

v_call: TRBV11-2
d_call: -
clone_size: -
j_call: TRBJ2-7
cdr3_aa: CASSTMGLVYEQYF
cdr3_nt: TGTGCCAGCAGCACCATGGGACTGGTTTACGAGCAGTACTTC

v_call: TRBV4-3
d_call: -
clone_size: -
j_call: TRBJ1-6
cdr3_aa: CASSLEPSSPLHF
cdr3_nt: TGCGCCAGCAGCCTTGAACCTTCGTCACCCCTCCACTTT

v_call: TRBV10-3
d_call: -
clone_size: few
j_call: TRBJ1-1
cdr3_aa: CAISGTGTDTEAFF
cdr3_nt: TGTGCCATCAGTGGTACAGGGACGGACACTGAAGCTTTCTTT

v_call: TRBV5-4
d_call: -
clone_size: -
j_call: TRBJ2-5
cdr3_aa: CASSLPRSQETQYF
cdr3_nt: TGTGCCAGCAGCTTGCCTAGGTCTCAAGAGACCCAGTACTTC

v_call: TRBV24-1
d_call: TRBD1
clone_size: -
j_call: TRBJ2-3
cdr3_aa: CATATGSTDTQYF
cdr3_nt: TGTGCCACCGCGACAGGGAGCACAGATACGCAGTATTTT

v_call: TRBV7-3
d_call: -
clone_size: -
j_call: TRBJ1-2
cdr3_aa: CASSSDPTSGGYTF
cdr3_nt: TGTGCCAGCAGCTCGGACCCAACGTCCGGTGGCTACACCTTC

v_call: TRBV12-3/TRBV12-4
d_call: TRBD1
clone_size: few
j_call: TRBJ1-4
cdr3_aa: CASSLFLGRGEKLFF
cdr3_nt: TGTGCCAGCAGTTTGTTTTTAGGCAGGGGGGAAAAACTGTTTTTT

v_call: TRBV4-1
d_call: -
clone_size: -
j_call: TRBJ1-1
cdr3_aa: CASSQDGGGGLLNTEAFF
cdr3_nt: TGCGCCAGCAGCCAAGATGGGGGGGGGGGGCTATTGAACACTGAAGCTTTCTTT

v_call: TRBV9
d_call: -
clone_size: few
j_call: TRBJ1-1
cdr3_aa: CASSVHGAGPSNTEAFF
cdr3_nt: TGTGCCAGCAGCGTACATGGGGCAGGGCCTTCGAACACTGAAGCTTTCTTT

v_call: TRBV12-3/TRBV12-4
d_call: -
clone_size: many
j_call: TRBJ1-2
cdr3_aa: CASSSPGQANYGYTF
cdr3_nt: TGTGCCAGCAGTTCCCCGGGACAAGCTAACTATGGCTACACCTTC

v_call: TRBV2
d_call: -
clone_size: -
j_call: TRBJ1-2
cdr3_aa: CASSERVGGYTF
cdr3_nt: TGTGCCAGCAGTGAGAGAGTCGGTGGCTACACCTTC

v_call: TRBV7-8
d_call: -
clone_size: many
j_call: TRBJ1-3
cdr3_aa: CASSFKGDTIYF
cdr3_nt: TGTGCCAGCAGCTTTAAGGGGGACACCATATATTTT

v_call: TRBV10-2
d_call: TRBD2
clone_size: many
j_call: TRBJ2-7
cdr3_aa: CASSESGGGGYEQYF
cdr3_nt: TGCGCCAGCAGTGAGTCCGGCGGGGGTGGATACGAGCAGTACTTC

v_call: TRBV12-3/TRBV12-4
d_call: -
clone_size: few
j_call: TRBJ1-3
cdr3_aa: CASRSLSSGNTIYF
cdr3_nt: TGTGCCAGCAGATCATTAAGCTCTGGAAACACCATATATTTT

v_call: TRBV7-2
d_call: TRBD2
clone_size: few
j_call: TRBJ2-7
cdr3_aa: CASSLGGLAGGARTIEQYF
cdr3_nt: TGTGCCAGCAGCTTAGGGGGACTAGCGGGGGGCGCCCGGACTATCGAGCAGTACTTC

v_call: TRBV7-2
d_call: -
clone_size: many
j_call: TRBJ1-2
cdr3_aa: CASSPYQKGGGTF
cdr3_nt: TGTGCCAGCAGCCCCTACCAGAAGGGGGGGGGCACCTTC

v_call: TRBV6-2/TRBV6-3
d_call: TRBD1
clone_size: -
j_call: TRBJ2-7
cdr3_aa: CASSRGTGGFYEQYF
cdr3_nt: TGTGCCAGCAGCCGTGGGACAGGGGGCTTCTACGAGCAGTACTTC

v_call: TRBV6-1
d_call: -
clone_size: -
j_call: TRBJ1-2
cdr3_aa: CASSETAWGNYGYTF
cdr3_nt: TGTGCCAGCAGTGAAACAGCCTGGGGAAACTATGGCTACACCTTC

v_call: TRBV5-6
d_call: TRBD2
clone_size: -
j_call: TRBJ2-3
cdr3_aa: CASSSPAGGTDTQYF
cdr3_nt: TGTGCCAGCAGCTCCCCGGCGGGGGGGACAGATACGCAGTATTTT

v_call: TRBV4-1
d_call: -
clone_size: few
j_call: TRBJ1-1
cdr3_aa: CASSQAPSPNTEAFF
cdr3_nt: TGCGCCAGCAGCCAAGCGCCCAGCCCCAACACTGAAGCTTTCTTT

v_call: TRBV2
d_call: TRBD1
clone_size: -
j_call: TRBJ1-1
cdr3_aa: CASTYRGGNTEAFF
cdr3_nt: TGTGCCAGCACTTACAGGGGGGGGAACACTGAAGCTTTCTTT

v_call: TRBV5-1
d_call: -
clone_size: few
j_call: TRBJ2-5
cdr3_aa: CASSLNEETQYF
cdr3_nt: TGCGCCAGCAGCTTAAATGAAGAGACCCAGTACTTC

v_call: TRBV5-6
d_call: TRBD1
clone_size: few
j_call: TRBJ2-1
cdr3_aa: CASSTRGLGNEQFF
cdr3_nt: TGTGCCAGCAGCACCAGGGGGCTTGGAAATGAGCAGTTCTTC

v_call: TRBV12-3/TRBV12-4
d_call: TRBD2
clone_size: many
j_call: TRBJ2-3
cdr3_aa: CASSPTSGGRRTQYF
cdr3_nt: TGTGCCAGCAGTCCGACTAGCGGGGGCCGGAGGACGCAGTATTTT

v_call: TRBV6-1
d_call: -
clone_size: few
j_call: TRBJ1-1
cdr3_aa: CASSVWTGGMNTEAFF
cdr3_nt: TGTGCCAGCAGTGTGTGGACTGGAGGAATGAACACTGAAGCTTTCTTT

v_call: TRBV5-4
d_call: TRBD1
clone_size: -
j_call: TRBJ1-1
cdr3_aa: CASLTQGATEAFF
cdr3_nt: TGTGCCAGCCTAACTCAGGGGGCGACTGAAGCTTTCTTT

v_call: TRBV7-2
d_call: -
clone_size: many
j_call: TRBJ1-1
cdr3_aa: CASSLTPGNTEAFF
cdr3_nt: TGTGCCAGCAGCTTAACTCCTGGGAACACTGAAGCTTTCTTT

v_call: TRBV7-2
d_call: -
clone_size: many
j_call: TRBJ1-4
cdr3_aa: CASSPRIGTINEKLFF
cdr3_nt: TGTGCCAGCAGCCCCCGAATCGGGACAATTAATGAAAAACTGTTTTTT

v_call: TRBV5-4
d_call: TRBD1
clone_size: -
j_call: TRBJ2-3
cdr3_aa: CASSSGQGARMAQYF
cdr3_nt: TGTGCCAGCAGCTCGGGACAGGGGGCCCGGATGGCGCAGTATTTT

v_call: TRBV4-3
d_call: TRBD1
clone_size: few
j_call: TRBJ1-6
cdr3_aa: CASSQDPSWTGGGSPLHF
cdr3_nt: TGCGCCAGCAGCCAAGACCCTTCGTGGACAGGGGGAGGCTCACCCCTCCACTTT

v_call: TRBV4-1
d_call: -
clone_size: -
j_call: TRBJ2-3
cdr3_aa: CASSQGGMNTQYF
cdr3_nt: TGCGCCAGCAGCCAAGGGGGGATGAATACGCAGTATTTT

v_call: TRBV6-2/TRBV6-3
d_call: TRBD2
clone_size: few
j_call: TRBJ2-3
cdr3_aa: CASLSYIAGSTDTQYF
cdr3_nt: TGTGCCAGCCTAAGTTACATAGCGGGGAGCACAGATACGCAGTATTTT

v_call: TRBV7-4
d_call: -
clone_size: -
j_call: TRBJ2-7
cdr3_aa: CASRDRTLEGEQYF
cdr3_nt: TGTGCCAGCAGGGATAGGACACTGGAAGGGGAGCAGTACTTC

v_call: TRBV4-1
d_call: TRBD1
clone_size: -
j_call: TRBJ2-5
cdr3_aa: CASSYGTGGLETQYF
cdr3_nt: TGCGCCAGCAGCTACGGGACAGGGGGCCTGGAGACCCAGTACTTC